A single sample is the source of the 20 T cell receptor beta chains below, sequenced in a study of cytomegalovirus exposure and HLA in healthy donors. The study ran its PCR with 60 Vbeta and 13 Jbeta primers. Produced via immunoSEQ multiplex PCR; TCRdb's table is partial and in-frame only. The repertoire holds about 130,000 clones, roughly four fifths seen once, with about 1.7% in the top ten. Sequenced sample: PBMCs. Source of these receptors: a female donor in good health and CMV-seropositive.

The rearrangement joins TRBV9 to TRBJ2-4; TRBD2 might be the D (5 bases). The CDR3 extends over 14 amino acids. Trimming pared 0 bases from V and 9 bases from J, leaving 13 bases between. CDR1 SGDLS and CDR2 YYNGEE come from the germline V gene. Here the CDR3 reads CASSVEGTRGIQYF. The DNA of the CDR3 is TGTGCCAGCAGCGTAGAAGGAACACGGGGCATTCAGTACTTC.

The J gene is TRBJ2-2, the V gene TRBV5-4, with D uncertain. This CDR3 is 13 amino acids long. Trimming took 10 bases from V and 4 from J, leaving 14 bases between them. The germline V gene has CDR1 SGHNT and CDR2 YYREEE (reference sequence). CDR3 nucleotides: TGTGCCCTCAAACGGGTGAGCACCGGGGAGCTGTTTTTT. This sequence encodes CALKRVSTGELFF.

This chain joins TRBV7-3 and TRBJ2-5, with D possibly being TRBD1 (6 bases). The CDR3 extends over 15 amino acids. Germline CDR1 SGHTA, CDR2 FQGTGA. V shed 5 bases and J shed 2 bases, with 15 bases lying between them. The CDR3 spells CASSPAGTLQETQYF. DNA of the CDR3: TGTGCCAGCAGCCCAGCCGGGACATTACAAGAGACCCAGTACTTC. Full variable domain (rest looked up from reference TRBV7-3 and TRBJ2-5): GAGVSQTPSNKVTEKGKYVELRCDPISGHTALYWYRQSLGQGPEFLIYFQGTGAADDSGLPNDRFFAVRPEGSVSTLKIQRTERGDSAVYLCASSPAGTLQETQYFGPGTRLLVL.

In this sample, this clone turned up once. The chain recombines TRBV7-9 with TRBJ2-5, with 11 bases matching TRBD1. CDR1 SEHNR and CDR2 FQNEAQ come from the germline V gene (reference sequence). This CDR3 has 15 residues. With V trimmed by 5 bases and J by 2 bases, 4 bases remained unmatched. The chain's CDR3 is CASSPGDRGQETQYF. The CDR3 nucleotides read TGTGCCAGCAGCCCAGGGGACAGGGGGCAAGAGACCCAGTACTTC.

This chain links TRBV18 with TRBJ2-2; weak D call: TRBD2 (6 bases). Germline V gene sequence: CDR1 KGHSH, CDR2 LQKENI. The CDR3 covers 17 residues. V was clipped by 3 bases and J by 6 bases, with 20 bases between them. The CDR3 is CASSPPFGAGGAGELFF. The CDR3, as DNA: TGTGCCAGCTCACCCCCCTTCGGAGCGGGCGGGGCCGGGGAGCTGTTTTTT.

The chain employs TRBV28 and TRBJ2-7; a possible D gene is TRBD1 (5 bases). Trimming took 2 bases from V and 2 from J, leaving 10 bases between them. CDR1 MDHEN and CDR2 SYDVKM come from the germline V gene. The CDR3 covers 14 residues. CDR3 bases: TGTGCCAGCAGTTTAAGGGGCCCGACCTACGAGCAGTACTTC. Amino acid sequence: CASSLRGPTYEQYF. Full variable domain (outside the CDR3, taken from reference TRBV28 and TRBJ2-7): DVKVTQSSRYLVKRTGEKVFLECVQDMDHENMFWYRQDPGLGLRLIYFSYDVKMKEKGDIPEGYSVSREKKERFSLILESASTNQTSMYLCASSLRGPTYEQYFGPGTRLTVT.

The chain uses TRBV30 and TRBJ1-5, with a weak D call TRBD1 (6 bases). Germline V gene lookup returns CDR1 GTSNPN and CDR2 SVGIG (reference sequence). The length of the CDR3 is 14 residues. V was pared by 4 bases and J by 6 bases, with 16 bases between. DNA for the CDR3: TGTGCCTGGACCCGCGGGGGGCGCGGTCAGCCCCAGCATTTT. Translation gives CAWTRGGRGQPQHF.

This clone was seen a few times. The chain has TRBV11-2 and TRBJ1-1; D is unclear. The CDR3 is 14 amino acids. V shed 4 bases and J shed 4 bases, with 13 bases lying between them. The germline gives CDR1 SGHAT, CDR2 FQNNGV. The CDR3 DNA is TGTGCCAGCAGCTCCCAACACGGGTCCACTGAAGCTTTCTTT. Amino acid sequence: CASSSQHGSTEAFF.

The V and J genes are TRBV5-4 and TRBJ1-2; 9 bases line up with TRBD1. This CDR3 spans 15 amino acids. Germline V lookup: CDR1 SGHNT, CDR2 YYREEE (reference sequence). The J segment lost 5 bases and the V segment lost 1 base, leaving 6 bases of the junction unmatched. The CDR3: CASSLSGQGFYGYTF. The DNA for the CDR3 is TGTGCCAGCAGCTTGTCGGGACAGGGTTTTTATGGCTACACCTTC.

Only one count was recorded for this clone. The chain links TRBV9 to TRBJ2-6; D is undetermined. V was clipped by 0 bases and J by 3 bases, with 10 bases between them. The CDR3 has 16 residues. The germline gives CDR1 SGDLS, CDR2 YYNGEE. Here the CDR3 DNA reads TGTGCCAGCAGCGTAGGGGCAGGTCTTGGGGCCAACGTCCTGACTTTC. Translation: CASSVGAGLGANVLTF.

This chain uses TRBV19 with TRBJ2-6; TRBD1 agrees at 7 bases. The germline V gene has CDR1 LNHDA and CDR2 SQIVND (reference sequence). V gave up 5 bases and J gave up 0 bases; unmatched junction bases: 16. CDR3 length equals 20 residues. The CDR3 sequence: CASSPYRQGDLTSGANVLTF. The CDR3 DNA reads TGTGCCAGTAGTCCCTACAGACAGGGCGATCTCACCTCTGGGGCCAACGTCCTGACTTTC.

In nucleotides, the CDR3 is TGTGCCAGCAGCTTAGAAGGTGGACAGGGGTGGCCCGAAGAGACCCAGTACTTC. Its protein product is CASSLEGGQGWPEETQYF. The genes are TRBV7-2 and TRBJ2-5, with TRBD1 matching over 9 bases. The V and J ends lost 1 base and 3 bases, in that order; junction bases with no gene match: 12. CDR1 is SGHTA, CDR2 FQGNSA, per germline. This CDR3 region has 18 residues.

The J gene is TRBJ2-1, the V gene TRBV7-6; 10 bases fit TRBD1. The V gene's germline CDR1 is SGHVS and CDR2 FNYEAQ. V dropped 10 bases and J dropped 8; count of bases not matched to a gene: 17. The CDR3 is 16 amino acids. The CDR3 DNA reads TGTGCCACCTCCCGGGACAGGGGTCTGTCTTTTGATGAGCAGTTCTTC. This encodes CATSRDRGLSFDEQFF.

The chain is built from TRBV19 and TRBJ2-1, with 8 bases matching TRBD2. The CDR3 sequence is 15 residues long. Germline V gene sequence: CDR1 LNHDA, CDR2 SQIVND (reference sequence). The J segment lost 4 bases and the V segment lost 3 bases, leaving 5 bases of the junction unmatched. The CDR3 reads CASSMMREDYNEQFF. The CDR3 region has the DNA TGTGCCAGTAGTATGATGCGGGAGGATTACAATGAGCAGTTCTTC. The full variable domain, completed using reference TRBV19 and TRBJ2-1, is DGGITQSPKYLFRKEGQNVTLSCEQNLNHDAMYWYRQDPGQGLRLIYYSQIVNDFQKGDIAEGYSVSREKKESFPLTVTSAQKNPTAFYLCASSMMREDYNEQFFGPGTRLTVL.

V usage is TRBV4-1 and J usage is TRBJ2-5; TRBD1 aligns across 8 bases. This CDR3 is built from 15 residues. J gave up 4 bases and V 0 bases, and 4 bases lay outside the gene matches. Per the germline V gene, CDR1 is MGHRA and CDR2 is YSYEKL. In nucleotides, the CDR3 is TGCGCCAGCAGCCAAGACAGGGGGCGGGGAGAGACCCAGTACTTC. Amino acid sequence: CASSQDRGRGETQYF.

This sequence joins TRBV18 and TRBJ2-1; 8 nucleotides match TRBD1. The CDR3 has 17 amino acids. Losses at the gene ends were 0 bases for V and 4 bases for J; bases not matched to a gene: 8. Germline-derived CDR1 and CDR2 are KGHSH and LQKENI. The CDR3 DNA is TGTGCCAGCTCACCACCAACTACAGGACAGGGATACAATGAGCAGTTCTTC. Translation gives CASSPPTTGQGYNEQFF.

The V gene is TRBV19, the J gene TRBJ2-3, with 10 bases identical to TRBD1. V lost 6 bases to trimming and J lost 2 bases; unmatched junction nucleotides: 8. The CDR3 totals 16 residues. Germline V CDR1 and CDR2: LNHDA, SQIVND (reference sequence). The CDR3, as DNA: TGTGCCAGTAGAACCCCCGGACAGGGGGACACAGATACGCAGTATTTT. This gives the protein CASRTPGQGDTDTQYF.

The chain recombines TRBV9 with TRBJ2-3; possible D gene TRBD1, 6 bases. The germline V gene has CDR1 SGDLS and CDR2 YYNGEE. CDR3 length equals 14 residues. The V and J ends lost 4 bases and 2 bases respectively, with 11 bases between them. The CDR3 region has the DNA TGTGCCAGCAGCTGGACAGATAACACAGATACGCAGTATTTT. Its translation is CASSWTDNTDTQYF.

The V call is TRBV30, the J call TRBJ2-1; D possibly corresponds to TRBD2 (6 bases). V lost 2 bases to trimming and J lost 10 bases, with 18 bases between them. This CDR3 contains 14 residues. Germline CDR1 GTSNPN, CDR2 SVGIG (reference sequence). CDR3: CAWSRRGSGGEQFF. The CDR3, as DNA: TGTGCCTGGAGTAGGCGCGGTAGCGGAGGAGAGCAGTTCTTC.

This chain connects TRBV6-1 to TRBJ2-1; 10 bases align to TRBD2. From germline, CDR1 is MNHNS and CDR2 SASEGT. J gave up 5 bases and V 4 bases, and 8 bases lay outside the gene matches. The CDR3 contains 16 residues. The DNA for the CDR3 is TGTGCCAGCAGTGGCCTACTAGCGGGGATAAACAATGAGCAGTTCTTC. Translating it yields CASSGLLAGINNEQFF.